The sequence of this TCR beta chain was determined in a study of circulating CD8 cells and anti-PD-1 response in melanoma. This clonotype is labeled as large. Each library started from about 15 ng of total RNA using the QIAseq Immune Repertoire TCR panel. A single record per CDR3 protein comes from TCRdb applying MiXCR to the reads. The sample has around 540 distinct CDR3 sequences, roughly 9.3% seen once. Live CD3+CD8+TCRalphabeta+ cells were sorted into four subsets by PD-1 and/or TIGIT. This CDR3 has 16 amino acids. CDR1 and CDR2 from the germline V gene are LGHNA and YNFKEQ. After removal of 1 base from V and 5 bases from J, the junction contained 7 bases not matched to a gene.

J is TRBJ2-1 and V is TRBV4-2, with TRBD2 identical over 8 bases. The input for sequencing was CD8+ T cells from PBMCs, taken at baseline or after one month of anti-PD-1 therapy (not recorded which). This clonotype was obtained from a human donor with melanoma. DNA for the CDR3: TGTGCCAGCAGCCAAGGGGGCGCAGCGGGGGACAATGAGCAGTTCTTC. Amino acids: CASSQGGAAGDNEQFF.